Here is one T cell receptor (beta chain) with its context. Its antigen is unidentified. Antigen-specific CD4+ T cells were first expanded with viral peptide pools by the ViraFEST assay and only then sequenced. Having been cultured for roughly 11 days, the cells underwent CD4+ T cell isolation. Two-dose BNT162b2 or mRNA-1273 vaccination was given to participants. Testing of the vaccine recipients showed negative nucleocapsid antibodies and no prior SARS-CoV-2 infection. In culture with about 10 IU/ml IL-2 and 9 to 10 ug/ml peptides, PBMC were grown at a few million per well. Days 3 and 7 saw half the medium replaced with IL-2 medium. The sample is drawn from a study of vaccination effects on CD4 cells after COVID-19. The V end lost 5 bases, the J end lost 2 bases, and 12 bases lay between the germline ends. The CDR3 runs 15 residues. CDR1 and CDR2 (germline): KGHSH, LQKENI. Study-wide results and caveats: Late in the post-vaccination period, infection-induced and vaccine-induced clones underwent marked clonal contraction.

The table came from immunoSEQ multiplex PCR; TCRdb's copy has only in-frame clones and leaves some out. Of about 33,000 clones in the sample, roughly 86% are singletons; the top ten hold about 1.6%. The chain has TRBV18 and TRBJ1-4; no clear D. The sequenced sample was CD4+ T cells from PBMCs cultured with HCoV-NL63 spike peptides, obtained after COVID-19 vaccination. The receptor was derived from a human donor who received a COVID-19 vaccine. Some clones in this sample may be carry-over from other donors' samples. CDR3 sequence (DNA): TGTGCCAGCTCAGGGCTTGGCGGGACTAATGAAAAACTGTTTTTT. Its translation: CASSGLGGTNEKLFF.